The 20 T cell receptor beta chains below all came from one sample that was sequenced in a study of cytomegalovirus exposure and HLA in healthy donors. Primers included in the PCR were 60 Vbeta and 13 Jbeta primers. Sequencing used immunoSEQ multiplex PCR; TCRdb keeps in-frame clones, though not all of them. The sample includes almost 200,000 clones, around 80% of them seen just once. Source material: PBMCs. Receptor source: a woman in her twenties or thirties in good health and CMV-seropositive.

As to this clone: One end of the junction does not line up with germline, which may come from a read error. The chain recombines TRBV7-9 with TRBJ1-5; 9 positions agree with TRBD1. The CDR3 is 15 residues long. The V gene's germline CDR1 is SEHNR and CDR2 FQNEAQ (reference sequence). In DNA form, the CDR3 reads TGTGCCAACAGCTTACAGGGGGCAGCCCATCAGCCCCAGCATTTT. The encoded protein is CANSLQGAAHQPQHF.

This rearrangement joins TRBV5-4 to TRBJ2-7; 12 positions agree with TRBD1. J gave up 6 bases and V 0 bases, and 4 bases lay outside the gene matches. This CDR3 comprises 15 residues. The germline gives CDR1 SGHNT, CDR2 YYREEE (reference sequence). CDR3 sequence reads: CASSLGDRGRIEQYF. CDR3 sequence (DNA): TGTGCCAGCAGCTTGGGGGACAGGGGGCGCATCGAGCAGTACTTC.

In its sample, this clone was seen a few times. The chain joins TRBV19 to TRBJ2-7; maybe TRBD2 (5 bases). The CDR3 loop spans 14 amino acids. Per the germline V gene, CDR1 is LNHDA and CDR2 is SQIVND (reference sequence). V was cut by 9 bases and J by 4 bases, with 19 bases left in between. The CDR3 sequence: CASRGALGGYEQYF. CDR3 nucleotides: TGTGCCAGCCGAGGAGCTCTCGGAGGTTACGAGCAGTACTTC.

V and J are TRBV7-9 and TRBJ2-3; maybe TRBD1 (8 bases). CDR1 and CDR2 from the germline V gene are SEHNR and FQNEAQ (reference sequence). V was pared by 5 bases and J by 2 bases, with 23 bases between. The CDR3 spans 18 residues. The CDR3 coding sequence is TGTGCCAGCAGCACACATCGGACAGGGCGGGGGATCACAGATACGCAGTATTTT. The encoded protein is CASSTHRTGRGITDTQYF.

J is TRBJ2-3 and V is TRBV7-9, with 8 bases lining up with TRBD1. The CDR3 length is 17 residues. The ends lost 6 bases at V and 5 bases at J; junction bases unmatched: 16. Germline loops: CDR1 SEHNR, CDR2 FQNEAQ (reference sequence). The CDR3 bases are TGTGCCAGCAGTCGTAATACAGGGGGTGTACTCATAGATACGCAGTATTTT. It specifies CASSRNTGGVLIDTQYF.

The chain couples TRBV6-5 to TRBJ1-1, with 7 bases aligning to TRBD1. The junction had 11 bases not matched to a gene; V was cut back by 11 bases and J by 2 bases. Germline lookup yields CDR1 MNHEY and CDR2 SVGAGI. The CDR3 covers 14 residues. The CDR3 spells CALKGAGSNTEAFF. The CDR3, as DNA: TGTGCCCTCAAGGGGGCAGGGTCCAACACTGAAGCTTTCTTT.

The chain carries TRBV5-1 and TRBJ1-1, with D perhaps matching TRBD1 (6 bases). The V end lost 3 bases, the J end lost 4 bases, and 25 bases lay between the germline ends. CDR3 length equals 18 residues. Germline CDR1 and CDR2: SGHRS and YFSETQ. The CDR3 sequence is CASSSLTGIWGSRTEAFF. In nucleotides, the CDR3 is TGCGCCAGCAGCTCTCTTACAGGGATATGGGGATCGCGCACTGAAGCTTTCTTT.

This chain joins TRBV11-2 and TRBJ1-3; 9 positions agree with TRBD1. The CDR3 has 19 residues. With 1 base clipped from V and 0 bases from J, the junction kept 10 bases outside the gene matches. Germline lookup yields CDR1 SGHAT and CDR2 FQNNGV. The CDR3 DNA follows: TGTGCCAGCAGCTTAGGGAGATTGGACAGGGGAGACTCTGGAAACACCATATATTTT. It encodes CASSLGRLDRGDSGNTIYF.

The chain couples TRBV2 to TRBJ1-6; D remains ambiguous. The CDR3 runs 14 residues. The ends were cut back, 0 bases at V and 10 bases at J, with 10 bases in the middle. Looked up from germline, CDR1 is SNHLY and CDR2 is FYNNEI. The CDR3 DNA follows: TGTGCCAGCAGTGAAGCCATACTAGGATCACCCCTCCACTTT. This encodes CASSEAILGSPLHF.

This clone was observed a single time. The CDR3 DNA follows: TGTGCCAGCAGCTTAGGAGTCATAGCGGGAGAGGATGAGCAGTTCTTC. This sequence encodes CASSLGVIAGEDEQFF. This chain connects TRBV7-9 to TRBJ2-1; 9 positions match TRBD2. The V and J ends lost 1 base and 8 bases, in that order; junction bases with no gene match: 9. Germline V CDR1 and CDR2: SEHNR, FQNEAQ (reference sequence). This CDR3 is 16 amino acids long.

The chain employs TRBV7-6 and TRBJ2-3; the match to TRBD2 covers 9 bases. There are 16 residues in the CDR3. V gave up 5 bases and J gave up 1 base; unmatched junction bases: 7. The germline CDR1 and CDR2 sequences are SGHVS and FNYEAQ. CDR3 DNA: TGTGCCAGCAGCAAGCGGGAGGATAAAGGCACAGATACGCAGTATTTT. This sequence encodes CASSKREDKGTDTQYF.

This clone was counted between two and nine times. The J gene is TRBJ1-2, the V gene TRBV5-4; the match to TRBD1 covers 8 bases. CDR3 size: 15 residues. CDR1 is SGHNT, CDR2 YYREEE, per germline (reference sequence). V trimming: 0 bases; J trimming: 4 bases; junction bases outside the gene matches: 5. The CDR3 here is CASSLGTGRSYGYTF. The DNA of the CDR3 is TGTGCCAGCAGCTTGGGGACAGGGCGAAGCTATGGCTACACCTTC.

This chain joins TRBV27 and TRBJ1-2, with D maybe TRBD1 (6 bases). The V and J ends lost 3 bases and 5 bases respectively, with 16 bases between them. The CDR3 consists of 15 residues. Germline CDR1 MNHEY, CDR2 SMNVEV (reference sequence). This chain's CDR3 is CASSFRGEGVYGYTF. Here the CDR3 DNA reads TGTGCCAGCAGTTTCAGGGGCGAGGGGGTTTATGGCTACACCTTC.

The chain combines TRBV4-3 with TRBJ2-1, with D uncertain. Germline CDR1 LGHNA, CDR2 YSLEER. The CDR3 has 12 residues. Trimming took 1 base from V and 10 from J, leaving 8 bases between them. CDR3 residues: CASSQGHSEQFF. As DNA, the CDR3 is TGCGCCAGCAGCCAAGGACACTCAGAGCAGTTCTTC.

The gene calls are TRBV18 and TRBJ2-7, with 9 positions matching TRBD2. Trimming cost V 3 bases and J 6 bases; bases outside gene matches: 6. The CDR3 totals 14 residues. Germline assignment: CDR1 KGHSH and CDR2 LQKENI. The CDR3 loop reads CASSPGLAALEQYF. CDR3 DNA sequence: TGTGCCAGCTCACCGGGACTAGCCGCCCTCGAGCAGTACTTC.

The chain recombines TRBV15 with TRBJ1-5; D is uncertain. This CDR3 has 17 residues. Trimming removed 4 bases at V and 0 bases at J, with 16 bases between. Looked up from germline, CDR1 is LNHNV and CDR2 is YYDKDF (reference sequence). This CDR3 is CATSILGGFYSNQPQHF. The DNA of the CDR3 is TGTGCCACCAGCATCCTCGGCGGGTTCTATAGCAATCAGCCCCAGCATTTT.

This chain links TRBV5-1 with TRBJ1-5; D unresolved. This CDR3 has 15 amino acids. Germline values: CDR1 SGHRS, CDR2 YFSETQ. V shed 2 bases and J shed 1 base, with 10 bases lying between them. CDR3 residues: CASSFSPGSNQPQHF. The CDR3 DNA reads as TGCGCCAGCAGCTTCTCACCAGGAAGCAATCAGCCCCAGCATTTT.

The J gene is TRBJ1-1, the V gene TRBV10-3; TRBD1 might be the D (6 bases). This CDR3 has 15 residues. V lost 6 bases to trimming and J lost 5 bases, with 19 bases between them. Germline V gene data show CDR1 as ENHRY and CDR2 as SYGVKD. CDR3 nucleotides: TGTGCCATCAGAGAAACTGGGGGCCCATTAACTGAAGCTTTCTTT. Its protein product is CAIRETGGPLTEAFF.

The CDR3, as DNA: TGTGCCACCCTGCCCCCGGGAGGGCCCCCAGGAGACAATGAGCAGTTCTTC. Its translation: CATLPPGGPPGDNEQFF. The V call is TRBV7-9, the J call TRBJ2-1; the match to TRBD2 covers 8 bases. CDR3 length: 17 amino acids. Germline-derived CDR1 and CDR2 are SEHNR and FQNEAQ (reference sequence). Losses at the gene ends were 10 bases for V and 5 bases for J; bases not matched to a gene: 19.

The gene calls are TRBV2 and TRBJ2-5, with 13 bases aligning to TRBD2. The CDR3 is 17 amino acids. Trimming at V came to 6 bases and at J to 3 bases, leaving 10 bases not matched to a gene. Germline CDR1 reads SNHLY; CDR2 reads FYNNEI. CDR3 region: CASSEGQTSGRKETQYF. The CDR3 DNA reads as TGTGCCAGCAGCGAGGGCCAGACTAGCGGGAGGAAAGAGACCCAGTACTTC.